These 2 T cell receptor beta chains share one sample of origin, sequenced in a study of T cell repertoires in cytomegalovirus infection. Their target antigens are unknown. TCRdb recomputed calls from the reads with MiXCR, one row per CDR3 protein. This table has approximately 990,000 distinct CDR3 sequences, 31% appearing once. Material: cultured CD8+ T cells from PBMCs, obtained from culture after CMV antigen stimulation. The receptors originated from a human donor in good health (CMV status not recorded). Some clones in this sample may be carry-over from other donors' samples.

The V and J genes are TRBV27 and TRBJ1-5; D perhaps matches TRBD1 (5 bases). The V end was cut by 7 bases, the J end by 6 bases, with 16 bases between. Germline CDR1 is MNHEY and CDR2 is SMNVEV (reference sequence). This CDR3 is 14 amino acids long. CDR3: CASNIKAGGQPQHF. CDR3 bases: TGTGCCAGCAACATAAAAGCTGGGGGTCAGCCCCAGCATTTT.

The chain joins TRBV12-3 or TRBV12-4 to TRBJ2-1, with 9 bases matching TRBD1. J gave up 6 bases and V 7 bases, and 13 bases lay outside the gene matches. This CDR3 contains 16 residues. The chain's CDR3 is CASKHGPGQGSNEQFF. The CDR3 DNA reads as TGTGCCAGCAAGCACGGACCGGGACAGGGTTCCAATGAGCAGTTCTTC.